Each of the 30 T cell receptor beta chains below was sequenced from the same sample in a study of blood T cell repertoires in COVID-19. The table came from immunoSEQ multiplex PCR; TCRdb's copy has only in-frame clones and leaves some out. The table shows tens of thousands of clones, with roughly 89% occurring only once. The sample was peripheral blood. These receptor sequences come from a woman aged 50 to 65 with active COVID-19.

CDR3 in DNA: TGCAGCGTTGGGGAGGGACTCCGTGAAAAACTGTTTTTT. As protein: CSVGEGLREKLFF. This chain connects TRBV29-1 to TRBJ1-4; tentatively, D is TRBD1 (5 bases). With 4 bases removed from V and 7 bases from J, the gap between germline ends came to 13 bases. The CDR3 loop spans 13 amino acids. Looked up from germline, CDR1 is SQVTM and CDR2 is ANQGSEA.

This chain joins TRBV18 and TRBJ2-6; 8 bases agree with TRBD1. V dropped 3 bases and J dropped 2; count of bases not matched to a gene: 6. CDR3 length: 17 residues. Germline loops: CDR1 KGHSH, CDR2 LQKENI. CDR3 sequence reads: CASSPPLDRAGANVLTF. CDR3 nucleotides: TGTGCCAGCTCACCTCCCTTGGACAGGGCTGGGGCCAACGTCCTGACTTTC.

This rearrangement joins TRBV7-3 to TRBJ2-2; 10 bases are a match to TRBD2. The germline CDR1 and CDR2 sequences are SGHTA and FQGTGA. V shed 5 bases, J shed 6 bases, and the junction held 9 bases outside the gene matches. The CDR3 loop spans 16 amino acids. CDR3 DNA sequence: TGTGCCAGCAGCCCAGGGCCCAGCGGGAGGGCCGGGGAGCTGTTTTTT. This gives the protein CASSPGPSGRAGELFF.

The chain combines TRBV2 with TRBJ2-1; D is perhaps TRBD2 (5 bases). Trimming pared 7 bases from V and 12 bases from J, leaving 13 bases between. Germline CDR1 is SNHLY and CDR2 is FYNNEI. This CDR3 region has 11 residues. The CDR3 spells CASTQSGRQFF. CDR3 DNA: TGTGCCAGCACCCAGAGCGGTAGGCAGTTCTTC.

This chain links TRBV5-1 with TRBJ2-3; 10 nucleotides agree with TRBD2. V was pared by 0 bases and J by 5 bases, with 6 bases of the junction left unmatched. This CDR3 is built from 16 residues. Germline-derived CDR1 and CDR2 are SGHRS and YFSETQ. This CDR3 is CASSLAGLAGVDTQYF. CDR3 DNA sequence: TGCGCCAGCAGCTTGGCCGGGCTAGCGGGAGTAGATACGCAGTATTTT.

V and J are TRBV3-1 (or the pseudogene TRBV3-2) and TRBJ2-3; TRBD2 agrees at 8 bases. The germline V gene has CDR1 LGHDT and CDR2 YNNKEL (reference sequence). After removal of 2 bases from V and 4 bases from J, the junction contained 2 bases not matched to a gene. CDR3 length: 14 amino acids. CDR3 sequence: CASSQPGLADTQYF. CDR3 in DNA: TGTGCCAGCAGCCAACCGGGACTAGCAGATACGCAGTATTTT.

The chain joins TRBV2 to TRBJ1-1; D gene unclear. With 7 bases removed from V and 11 bases from J, the gap between germline ends came to 14 bases. The length of the CDR3 is 11 residues. Germline V gene sequence: CDR1 SNHLY, CDR2 FYNNEI. CDR3 coding DNA: TGTGCCAGCAAAATGACAATGATGGCTTTCTTT. Translation gives CASKMTMMAFF.

V is TRBV29-1 and J is TRBJ2-1; 10 nucleotides agree with TRBD2. This CDR3 has 13 residues. Germline CDR1 and CDR2: SQVTM and ANQGSEA. Trimming took 4 bases from V and 7 from J; bases not matched to a gene: 4. The CDR3 here is CSVASGRGNEQFF. CDR3 nucleotide sequence: TGCAGCGTTGCTAGCGGGAGAGGGAATGAGCAGTTCTTC.

The CDR3 sequence: CASSLAGWDKNIQYF. In DNA, the CDR3 is TGTGCCAGCAGTTTAGCGGGATGGGACAAAAACATTCAGTACTTC. V gene TRBV2 combines with J gene TRBJ2-4, with TRBD2 matching 8 bases. Germline loops: CDR1 SNHLY, CDR2 FYNNEI. Trimming removed 5 bases from V and 3 bases from J; junction bases left unmatched: 6. The CDR3 covers 15 residues.

This clone came up once. The J gene is TRBJ2-5, the V gene TRBV6-5, with D possibly TRBD2 on 5 matching bases. The CDR3 sequence is 14 residues long. The V gene's germline CDR1 is MNHEY and CDR2 SVGAGI. The V gene lost 6 bases and the J gene lost 5 bases, with 16 bases spanning the gap. The DNA for the CDR3 is TGTGCCAGCAGCGTGAACTCTAAGCGGGAGACCCAGTACTTC. This codes for CASSVNSKRETQYF.

Of note for this clone: At one of its ends the junction is not consistent with the germline gene, which may arise from a read error. The sample holds other DNA sequences that translate to the same CDR3. The chain employs TRBV6-1 and TRBJ2-7, with D possibly TRBD1 on 5 matching bases. CDR3 length equals 11 residues. Germline lookup yields CDR1 MNHNS and CDR2 SASEGT. The chain's CDR3 is CASSDSQRQPF. CDR3 nucleotide sequence: TGTGCCAGCAGTGACAGCCAGCGACAGCCCTTC.

The chain joins TRBV6-2 or TRBV6-3 to TRBJ2-7; 12 bases line up with TRBD2. Germline-derived CDR1 and CDR2 are MNHEY and SVGEGT. The ends lost 0 bases at V and 3 bases at J; junction bases unmatched: 9. This CDR3 is 18 amino acids long. CDR3 in DNA: TGTGCCAGCAGTTACTCGATTGCAGGGACTAGCGGGTTCTACGAGCAGTACTTC. The encoded protein is CASSYSIAGTSGFYEQYF.

This sequence joins TRBV19 and TRBJ2-3; TRBD2 might be the D (6 bases). CDR3 length: 16 amino acids. The germline CDR1 and CDR2 sequences are LNHDA and SQIVND (reference sequence). Trimming left V 3 bases short and J 6 bases short, with 19 bases between. The CDR3 loop is CASSMDYATTRDTQYF. The CDR3 nucleotides are TGTGCCAGTAGTATGGACTACGCCACAACCAGGGATACGCAGTATTTT.

This chain links TRBV27 with TRBJ1-2, with 7 nucleotides matching TRBD1. The germline CDR1 and CDR2 sequences are MNHEY and SMNVEV (reference sequence). The V and J ends lost 6 bases and 4 bases, in that order; junction bases with no gene match: 8. CDR3 length: 14 amino acids. The CDR3 DNA sequence: TGTGCCAGCAGATTCATGGGACAGACCTATGGCTACACCTTC. Its protein product is CASRFMGQTYGYTF.

The chain combines TRBV9 with TRBJ2-2, with no clear D. Germline CDR1 and CDR2: SGDLS and YYNGEE. V gave up 1 base and J gave up 5 bases, with 9 bases separating them. The CDR3 loop spans 14 amino acids. CDR3 in amino acids: CASSVPAQTGELFF. The CDR3 region has the DNA TGTGCCAGCAGCGTACCAGCGCAGACCGGGGAGCTGTTTTTT.

The chain combines TRBV2 with TRBJ1-5; maybe TRBD1 (6 bases). The length of the CDR3 is 13 residues. V dropped 6 bases and J dropped 7 bases, with 13 bases sitting between them. The germline gives CDR1 SNHLY, CDR2 FYNNEI. Written as DNA, the CDR3 is TGTGCCAGCAGCGAACAGGGCTGGCAGCCCCAGCATTTT. It encodes CASSEQGWQPQHF.

The gene calls are TRBV11-3 and TRBJ2-2, with 9 positions matching TRBD2. Per germline, CDR1 SGHNT and CDR2 YENEEA. The V and J ends lost 1 base and 1 base, in that order; junction bases with no gene match: 1. CDR3 length: 16 amino acids. This CDR3 is CASSLVLAGNTGELFF. The CDR3 DNA is TGTGCCAGCAGCTTAGTACTAGCGGGGAACACCGGGGAGCTGTTTTTT.

This chain's CDR3 is CASSIDGGFGQYF. The CDR3 DNA is TGTGCCAGTAGTATAGATGGAGGGTTCGGGCAGTACTTC. This chain uses TRBV19 with TRBJ2-7; TRBD2 might be the D (6 bases). The germline gives CDR1 LNHDA, CDR2 SQIVND (reference sequence). V was trimmed by 0 bases and J by 9 bases, leaving 12 bases between them. The CDR3 loop spans 13 amino acids.

The J gene is TRBJ2-7, the V gene TRBV5-1, with a possible D match to TRBD2 (6 bases). This CDR3 region has 16 residues. Between the trimmed V and J ends, which lost 3 bases and 6 bases, there was a span of 22 bases. Germline V CDR1 and CDR2: SGHRS, YFSETQ. The CDR3 nucleotides are TGCGCCAGCAGCTCGTCTGGAGCGCCTAAGGAGGGCGAGCAGTACTTC. Its translation: CASSSSGAPKEGEQYF.

The CDR3 nucleotides read TGTGCCACCAGCAGACTAGCGGGGGCTAGCACAGATACGCAGTATTTT. This codes for CATSRLAGASTDTQYF. The chain combines TRBV15 with TRBJ2-3; 10 nucleotides agree with TRBD2. The CDR3 runs to 16 residues. V lost 2 bases and J lost 0; bases outside the gene matches: 2. Germline assignment: CDR1 LNHNV and CDR2 YYDKDF (reference sequence).

This chain links TRBV3-1 (or the pseudogene TRBV3-2) with TRBJ2-1, with TRBD2 identical over 11 bases. The CDR3 extends over 16 amino acids. The trim removed 1 base at V and 9 bases at J, leaving 8 bases unmatched. From germline, CDR1 is LGHDT and CDR2 YNNKEL (reference sequence). The CDR3 region is CASSQGSSGRLGEQFF. The CDR3 bases are TGTGCCAGCAGCCAAGGTTCTAGCGGGAGGTTAGGTGAGCAGTTCTTC.

The chain joins TRBV4-2 to TRBJ2-3, with D possibly being TRBD2 (5 bases). Germline V CDR1 and CDR2: LGHNA, YNFKEQ. V gave up 0 bases and J gave up 0 bases, with 10 bases separating them. The CDR3 is 16 amino acids. The CDR3 region has the DNA TGTGCCAGCAGCCAAGATTCCGGACTTAGCACAGATACGCAGTATTTT. It codes for CASSQDSGLSTDTQYF.

The rearrangement uses TRBV5-1 and TRBJ2-3; D is unresolved. From germline, CDR1 is SGHRS and CDR2 YFSETQ. V shed 5 bases and J shed 3 bases, with 10 bases lying between them. This CDR3 has 13 residues. The CDR3 spells CASSYSGTDTQYF. The CDR3 DNA sequence: TGCGCCAGCAGTTACTCCGGGACAGATACGCAGTATTTT.

As DNA, the CDR3 is TGTGCCAGCAGCTTAGGCCCTACCGGGGAGCAGTTCTTC. This encodes CASSLGPTGEQFF. V usage is TRBV7-9 and J usage is TRBJ2-1; D gene uncertain. This CDR3 comprises 13 residues. V shed 1 base and J shed 10 bases, with 11 bases lying between them. The V gene's germline CDR1 is SEHNR and CDR2 FQNEAQ (reference sequence).

J is TRBJ2-1 and V is TRBV5-6, with D perhaps matching TRBD2 (6 bases). The V and J ends lost 2 bases and 5 bases respectively, with 8 bases between them. The CDR3 contains 13 residues. CDR1 and CDR2 from the germline V gene are SGHDT and YYEEEE. This chain's CDR3 is CASSFGSNNEQFF. The CDR3 DNA is TGTGCCAGCAGCTTCGGGAGTAACAATGAGCAGTTCTTC.

This rearrangement joins TRBV7-8 to TRBJ2-1, with TRBD1 as a possible D gene (7 bases). Germline loops: CDR1 SGHVS, CDR2 FQNEAQ. The ends were cut back, 5 bases at V and 8 bases at J, with 22 bases in the middle. CDR3 length equals 16 residues. The CDR3 region has the DNA TGTGCCAGCAGCCCTCGGGGCAGGGGGGTGTTGGATGAGCAGTTCTTC. Its translation: CASSPRGRGVLDEQFF.

V gene TRBV3-1 (or the pseudogene TRBV3-2) combines with J gene TRBJ2-7; 9 bases are shared with TRBD2. CDR3 size: 16 residues. The germline V gene has CDR1 LGHDT and CDR2 YNNKEL (reference sequence). J lost 6 bases, V lost 0 bases, and 9 bases had no gene match. This CDR3 reads CASSQDMAGGGSEQYF. The CDR3, as DNA: TGTGCCAGCAGCCAAGATATGGCGGGAGGGGGAAGCGAGCAGTACTTC.

This CDR3 is CASTPPAGTNTGELFF. The CDR3 DNA reads TGTGCCAGCACCCCCCCAGCGGGAACGAACACCGGGGAGCTGTTTTTT. The chain couples TRBV28 to TRBJ2-2; 7 bases line up with TRBD2. Trimming at V came to 7 bases and at J to 0 bases, leaving 8 bases not matched to a gene. The CDR3 totals 16 residues. CDR1 is MDHEN and CDR2 is SYDVKM in the germline V gene.

The V gene is TRBV11-2, the J gene TRBJ2-1; 7 positions match TRBD2. V shed 5 bases and J 7 bases; nucleotides not matched to a gene: 17. The CDR3 consists of 17 residues. Germline V gene data show CDR1 as SGHAT and CDR2 as FQNNGV. This CDR3 is CASSPFLREGSGNEQFF. DNA of the CDR3: TGTGCCAGCAGCCCTTTTTTGAGGGAGGGTTCGGGGAATGAGCAGTTCTTC.

This clone was found a few times. The chain employs TRBV18 and TRBJ1-4; no clear D. The germline CDR1 and CDR2 sequences are KGHSH and LQKENI. V lost 5 bases to trimming and J lost 12 bases, with 16 bases between them. The CDR3 extends over 13 amino acids. CDR3 bases: TGTGCCAGCTCAACGAGAGACCGCGAGGAACTGTTTTTT. Its translation: CASSTRDREELFF. Using reference TRBV18 and TRBJ1-4 for the parts outside the CDR3, the full variable domain is NAGVMQNPRHLVRRRGQEARLRCSPMKGHSHVYWYRQLPEEGLKFMVYLQKENIIDESGMPKERFSAEFPKEGPSILRIQQVVRGDSAAYFCASSTRDREELFFGSGTQLSVL.